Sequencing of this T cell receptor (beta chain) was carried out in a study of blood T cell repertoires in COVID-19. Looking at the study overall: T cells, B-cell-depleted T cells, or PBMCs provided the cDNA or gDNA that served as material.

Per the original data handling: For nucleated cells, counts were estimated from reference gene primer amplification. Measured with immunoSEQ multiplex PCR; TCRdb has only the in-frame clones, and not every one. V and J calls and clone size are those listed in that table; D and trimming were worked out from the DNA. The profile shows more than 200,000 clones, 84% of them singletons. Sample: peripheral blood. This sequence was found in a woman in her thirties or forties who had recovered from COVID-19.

DNA of the CDR3: TGTGCCACCAGCAGAGATAATAGACGGACAGGGACACCTAGCTACACCTTC. The encoded protein is CATSRDNRRTGTPSYTF. The gene calls are TRBV15 and TRBJ1-2; TRBD1 matches at 8 bases. Germline trimming cut 0 bases from V and 9 bases from J; bases unmatched to any gene: 15. CDR3 length: 17 amino acids. In germline, CDR1 is LNHNV, CDR2 YYDKDF (reference sequence).